A single TCR beta chain is shown here with its context. In the original processing: Using reference gene primer amplification, nucleated cell counts were estimated. Measured with immunoSEQ multiplex PCR; TCRdb has only the in-frame clones, and not every one. V and J calls and clone size are copied from that table; D and trimming were computed from the DNA. Of 230,000 or so clones listed, 84% are singletons. The V and J ends lost 5 bases and 5 bases, in that order; junction bases with no gene match: 12. The CDR3 length is 16 residues. Germline V gene data show CDR1 as SGHNT and CDR2 as YYREEE (reference sequence). This entry is derived from a study of blood T cell repertoires in COVID-19. Study information: The origin of the acute and convalescent COVID-19 samples was the United States, Italy and Spain. T cells, B-cell-depleted T cells, or PBMCs supplied cDNA or gDNA.

The TCR comes from a man aged 45-65 years with active or convalescent COVID-19. Input material: peripheral blood. This rearrangement joins TRBV5-4 to TRBJ2-1; 8 bases fit TRBD2. This CDR3 is CASRVGGAYINNEQFF. In DNA form, the CDR3 reads TGTGCCAGCAGAGTCGGGGGGGCCTACATAAACAATGAGCAGTTCTTC.